This T cell receptor (beta chain) stems from a study of cytomegalovirus exposure and HLA in healthy donors. The PCR employed 60 Vbeta primers together with 13 Jbeta primers. Clones were read by immunoSEQ multiplex PCR, and TCRdb kept only the in-frame ones, dropping some. The sample contains approximately 120,000 clones, roughly four fifths of which appear only once. V gave up 4 bases and J gave up 1 base, with 14 bases separating them. Per germline, CDR1 SEHNR and CDR2 FQNEAQ (reference sequence). This CDR3 has 17 amino acids. This sequence was found in a woman in her thirties or forties in good health and CMV-seropositive. This chain uses TRBV7-9 with TRBJ2-6; tentative D call: TRBD2 (5 bases). Input material: PBMCs. The CDR3 spells CASSSGKQLSGANVLTF. The CDR3 nucleotides are TGTGCCAGCAGCTCGGGAAAGCAGCTGTCTGGGGCCAACGTCCTGACTTTC.